The T cell receptor beta chain described here comes from a study of CD8 T cells in ankylosing spondylitis. The study, taken as a whole, reports: Researchers reportedly found disease-linked clones significantly enriched in matched ankylosing spondylitis synovial fluid. Ankylosing spondylitis blood appeared to carry a characteristic TCR beta motif of roughly 8 highly homologous variants. Earlier work had already found some motif variants in reactive arthritis synovial fluid and blood. Relatively rare in peripheral blood, disease-linked clones were also CD8+.

Details on this clonotype: Its specificity is unknown. With a much larger clone just one base away, this may be a read error.

The CDR3 has 17 residues. Germline CDR1 WSHSY, CDR2 SAAADI. The V and J ends lost 7 bases and 5 bases, in that order; junction bases with no gene match: 17. A single record per CDR3 protein comes from TCRdb applying MiXCR to the 5' RACE reads. The table lists 200,000 to 250,000 distinct CDR3 sequences, about 10% of them singletons. This sequence joins TRBV10-2 and TRBJ2-5, with 9 bases matching TRBD1. Sequencing was done on a sample of blood, either unsorted or a sorted T cell fraction (not recorded which). The TCR sequence derives from a male donor with ankylosing spondylitis or in good health (not recorded which). The CDR3 region has the DNA TGCGCCAGCACCGACCCTACTCAACAGGGGGCGTGGGAGACCCAGTACTTC. Its protein is CASTDPTQQGAWETQYF.